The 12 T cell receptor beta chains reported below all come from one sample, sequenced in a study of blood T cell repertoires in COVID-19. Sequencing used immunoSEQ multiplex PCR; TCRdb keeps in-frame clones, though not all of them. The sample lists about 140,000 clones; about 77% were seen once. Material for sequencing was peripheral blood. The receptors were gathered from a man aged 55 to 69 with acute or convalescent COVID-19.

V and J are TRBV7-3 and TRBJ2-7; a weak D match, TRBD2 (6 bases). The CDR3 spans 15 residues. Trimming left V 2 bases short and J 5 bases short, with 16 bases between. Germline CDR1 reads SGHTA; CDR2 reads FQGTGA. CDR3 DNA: TGTGCCAGCAGCTTAGGGGGGACCCCGGGGCACGAGCAGTACTTC. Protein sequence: CASSLGGTPGHEQYF.

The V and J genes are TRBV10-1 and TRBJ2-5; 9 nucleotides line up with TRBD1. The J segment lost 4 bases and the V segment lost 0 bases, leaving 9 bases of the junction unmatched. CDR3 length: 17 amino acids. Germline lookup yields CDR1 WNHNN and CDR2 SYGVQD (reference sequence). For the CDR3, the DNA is TGCGCCAGCAGTGAGTCAGGGACAGGGATTAACAGAGAGACCCAGTACTTC. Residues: CASSESGTGINRETQYF.

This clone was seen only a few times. CDR3 sequence (DNA): TGTGCCAGCAGCCGAAGACAGGGGGAGAAAGAGACCCAGTACTTC. Translating it yields CASSRRQGEKETQYF. J is TRBJ2-5 and V is TRBV11-3; 9 bases align to TRBD1. The germline gives CDR1 SGHNT, CDR2 YENEEA. CDR3 length equals 15 residues. The V and J ends lost 5 bases and 3 bases, in that order; junction bases with no gene match: 7. Drawing the rest from reference TRBV11-3 and TRBJ2-5, the complete variable domain is EAGVVQSPRYKIIEKKQPVAFWCNPISGHNTLYWYLQNLGQGPELLIRYENEEAVDDSQLPKDRFSAERLKGVDSTLKIQPAELGDSAVYLCASSRRQGEKETQYFGPGTRLLVL.

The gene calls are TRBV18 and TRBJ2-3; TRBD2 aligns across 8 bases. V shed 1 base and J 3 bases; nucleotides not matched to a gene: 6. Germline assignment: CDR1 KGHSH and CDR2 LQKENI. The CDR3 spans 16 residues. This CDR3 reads CASSPQGGGSTDTQYF. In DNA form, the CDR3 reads TGTGCCAGCTCACCACAGGGCGGGGGGTCGACAGATACGCAGTATTTT.

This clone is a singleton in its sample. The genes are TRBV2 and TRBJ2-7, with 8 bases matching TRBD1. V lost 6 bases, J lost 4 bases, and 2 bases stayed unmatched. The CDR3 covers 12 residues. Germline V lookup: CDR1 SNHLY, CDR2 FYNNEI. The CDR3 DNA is TGTGCCAGCAGCTGGACAGGGTACGAGCAGTACTTC. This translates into CASSWTGYEQYF.

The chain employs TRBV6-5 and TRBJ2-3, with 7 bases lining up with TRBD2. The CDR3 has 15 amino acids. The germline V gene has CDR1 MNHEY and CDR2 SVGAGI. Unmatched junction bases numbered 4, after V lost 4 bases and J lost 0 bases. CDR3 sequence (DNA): TGTGCCAGCAGTTGGAGTAGCGGGAGCACAGATACGCAGTATTTT. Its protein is CASSWSSGSTDTQYF.

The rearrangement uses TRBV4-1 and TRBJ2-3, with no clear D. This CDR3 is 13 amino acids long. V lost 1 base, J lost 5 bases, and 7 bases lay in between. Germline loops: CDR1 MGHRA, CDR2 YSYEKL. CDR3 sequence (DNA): TGCGCCAGCAGCCAAGTCATTCAAGATACGCAGTATTTT. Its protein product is CASSQVIQDTQYF.

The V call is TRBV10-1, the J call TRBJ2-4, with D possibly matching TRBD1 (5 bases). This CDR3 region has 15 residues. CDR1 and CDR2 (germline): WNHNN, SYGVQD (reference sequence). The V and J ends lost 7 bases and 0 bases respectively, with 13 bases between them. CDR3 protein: CASKDRQGAKNIQYF. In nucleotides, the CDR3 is TGCGCCAGCAAAGACAGACAAGGAGCCAAAAACATTCAGTACTTC.

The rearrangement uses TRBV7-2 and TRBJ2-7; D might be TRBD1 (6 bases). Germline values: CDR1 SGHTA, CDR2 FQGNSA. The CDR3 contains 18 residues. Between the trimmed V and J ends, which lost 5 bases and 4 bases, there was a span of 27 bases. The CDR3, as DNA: TGTGCCAGCAGCCCCGTTGGGACAATTGGGCTGGGGGCTTACGAGCAGTACTTC. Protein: CASSPVGTIGLGAYEQYF. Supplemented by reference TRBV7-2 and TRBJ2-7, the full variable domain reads GAGVSQSPSNKVTEKGKDVELRCDPISGHTALYWYRQSLGQGLEFLIYFQGNSAPDKSGLPSDRFSAERTGGSVSTLTIQRTQQEDSAVYLCASSPVGTIGLGAYEQYFGPGTRLTVT.

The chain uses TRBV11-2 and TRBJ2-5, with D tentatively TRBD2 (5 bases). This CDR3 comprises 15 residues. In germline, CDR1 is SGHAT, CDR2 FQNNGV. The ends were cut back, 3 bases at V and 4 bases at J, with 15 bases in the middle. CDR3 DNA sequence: TGTGCCAGCAGCTTCTCAGCGGATAAGCTAGAGACCCAGTACTTC. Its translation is CASSFSADKLETQYF.

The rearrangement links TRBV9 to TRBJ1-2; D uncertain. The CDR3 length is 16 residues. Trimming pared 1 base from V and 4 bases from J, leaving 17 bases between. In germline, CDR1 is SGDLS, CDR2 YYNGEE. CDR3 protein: CASSVTPKAGGYGYTF. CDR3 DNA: TGTGCCAGCAGCGTAACCCCTAAGGCCGGAGGCTATGGCTACACCTTC. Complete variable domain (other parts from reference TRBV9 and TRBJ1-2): DSGVTQTPKHLITATGQRVTLRCSPRSGDLSVYWYQQSLDQGLQFLIQYYNGEERAKGNILERFSAQQFPDLHSELNLSSLELGDSALYFCASSVTPKAGGYGYTFGSGTRLTVV.

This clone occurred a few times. CDR3 in DNA: TGTGCCTGGGCTGTGAGAGGAGACCAGCCCCAGCATTTT. Its translation: CAWAVRGDQPQHF. The rearrangement uses TRBV30 and TRBJ1-5; D unresolved. Germline CDR1 reads GTSNPN; CDR2 reads SVGIG (reference sequence). Trimming cost V 5 bases and J 7 bases, with 15 bases left between them. This CDR3 is 13 amino acids long.